This T cell receptor beta chain was sequenced during a study of CD4 T cells in relation to SARS-CoV-2 and coronaviruses. Assay: immunoSEQ multiplex PCR; the TCRdb copy retains only in-frame clones and omits some. The sample yields around 11,000 clones, about 90% seen once. The CDR3 is 21 residues long. V lost 2 bases, J lost 6 bases, and 23 bases stayed unmatched. CDR1 and CDR2 from the germline V gene are SGHVS and FQNEAQ. Sample: naive CD4+ T cells from PBMCs. Indicated subset: naive CD4+ T cells isolated by negative enrichment. The chain is built from TRBV7-8 and TRBJ2-3; 10 bases are shared with TRBD2. This receptor was obtained from an adult with COVID-19. CDR3 in DNA: TGTGCCAGCAGCTTATATGACACAATCGTAGGGCTAGCGGGGGCCCAGGATACGCAGTATTTT. This translates into CASSLYDTIVGLAGAQDTQYF. Full variable domain (rest looked up from reference TRBV7-8 and TRBJ2-3): GAGVSQSPRYKVAKRGQDVALRCDPISGHVSLFWYQQALGQGPEFLTYFQNEAQLDKSGLPSDRFFAERPEGSVSTLKIQRTQQEDSAVYLCASSLYDTIVGLAGAQDTQYFGPGTRLTVL.